Each of the 5 T cell receptor beta chains below was sequenced from the same sample in a study of cytomegalovirus exposure and HLA in healthy donors. The PCR employed 60 Vbeta primers together with 13 Jbeta primers. TCRdb's copy holds only in-frame clones and misses some; the assay was immunoSEQ multiplex PCR. The table shows some 130,000 clones, with about 66% occurring only once. What was sequenced was PBMCs. These receptors were collected from a young man in good health and CMV-seropositive.

This clone has a handful of counts. Other DNA variants within this sample encode the same CDR3. The rearrangement joins TRBV11-2 to TRBJ2-7; D remains ambiguous. The V end was cut by 1 base, the J end by 4 bases, with 11 bases between. Germline V gene lookup returns CDR1 SGHAT and CDR2 FQNNGV. This CDR3 has 14 residues. The CDR3 region is CASSLGGVEYEQYF. DNA for the CDR3: TGTGCCAGCAGCTTAGGAGGCGTGGAATACGAGCAGTACTTC.

This clone was counted only a few times. The DNA for the CDR3 is TGTGCCAGCAGCTTACTCCGGTCCTCTGGAAACACCATATATTTT. This codes for CASSLLRSSGNTIYF. The rearrangement joins TRBV11-1 to TRBJ1-3; D gene ambiguous. The germline V gene has CDR1 SGHAT and CDR2 FQDESV (reference sequence). Trimming pared 2 bases from V and 0 bases from J, leaving 8 bases between. The CDR3 contains 15 residues.

This chain uses TRBV5-4 with TRBJ1-6; 9 positions agree with TRBD1. The V segment lost 4 bases and the J segment 6 bases; nucleotides outside the gene matches: 11. CDR3 length: 17 amino acids. Germline assignment: CDR1 SGHNT and CDR2 YYREEE (reference sequence). The CDR3 spells CASSTGTGPFSNSPLHF. The CDR3 DNA is TGTGCCAGCAGCACGGGGACAGGGCCCTTTTCTAATTCACCCCTCCACTTT.

The J gene is TRBJ2-7, the V gene TRBV6-5; D uncertain. This CDR3 has 13 residues. The germline V and J ends were trimmed by 2 bases and 3 bases, with 8 bases remaining between them. CDR1 is MNHEY and CDR2 is SVGAGI in the germline V gene. CDR3 protein: CASSYEPNYEQYF. DNA for the CDR3: TGTGCCAGCAGTTACGAGCCCAACTACGAGCAGTACTTC.

The chain combines TRBV11-2 with TRBJ2-1, with D possibly matching TRBD1 (5 bases). Germline CDR1 is SGHAT and CDR2 is FQNNGV. The CDR3 has 15 residues. Between the trimmed V and J ends, which lost 0 bases and 9 bases, there was a span of 15 bases. The CDR3 here is CASSLEWGASAEQFF. The CDR3 region has the DNA TGTGCCAGCAGCTTAGAGTGGGGCGCGTCTGCTGAGCAGTTCTTC.